The sequence of this T cell receptor beta chain was determined in a study of identical twins listed by TCRdb under 2016. Some background on the complete study: TCR alpha and beta repertoires from monozygotic twins, unrelated adults of various ages and cord blood were deep-sequenced to test whether fetal clonotypes persist. Replicate twin experiments were performed at different times using different library preparation protocols to rule out contamination. What the authors observed across the whole study: Compared with coincidental sharing between unrelated individuals, out-of-frame TCR alpha sequences shared between twins had an excess of sequences with low generation probability. Fewer insertions were carried by abundant cord blood beta clonotypes, a similar but weaker trend appeared in young adult naive repertoires, and no such trend appeared in memory repertoires. Because the same donors could not be followed over many years, the conclusions relied on cross-sectional statistical analysis. Out-of-frame TCR alpha sharing in monozygotic twins was systematically underestimated by recombination models, whereas sharing between unrelated individuals was in agreement with the recombination models. Excess twin sharing in beta out-of-frame sequences was weaker because fewer shared sequences lowered the signal-to-noise ratio. Invariant T cells such as MAIT and iNKT could partly confound zero-insertion analyses, though diverse VJ usage argued against this for most clonotypes.

All donors were healthy Caucasians. The researchers also sequenced three unrelated adults who were not twins: a male aged 18 to 29, a male aged 50 to 59, and a female aged 50 to 59. Miltenyi CD45RO+ enrichment and human naive T-cell isolation kits were used to isolate memory (CD45RO+) and naive T cells from PBMC. The table lists this clonotype with many counts. Its antigen target is currently unknown. Per-nucleotide qualities are absent, and no much larger clonotype sits a single base away. Library preparation used 5' RACE. Sequencing instrument: Illumina HiSeq 2000. Template switching introduced a universal primer binding site; the final cDNA contained a unique molecular identifier, enabling accurate counting of TCR cDNA molecules. Specific primers in the conserved constant-segment region were used to synthesize first-strand cDNA for the TCR alpha and beta chains. Each cDNA library was double barcoded, with a SMART-Mk sample barcode plus Illumina barcodes, to control for contamination. TruSeq adapter sequences, together with Illumina sample barcodes, were added in two successive PCR steps. TCR alpha and beta cDNA libraries were sequenced on the Illumina HiSeq platform with custom primers. The paper's data handling went like this. Unique molecular identifiers were extracted from raw reads with MiGEC, and CDR3 positions were determined with MiXCR. For each individual, recombination models were inferred using an EM algorithm with the repgenHMM and IGoR tools. Shared clonotypes were analyzed with the tcR package in R, and sharing was normalized by the product of cloneset sizes. To study raw recombination free of thymic and clonal selection effects, out-of-frame nonproductive sequences were analyzed. The public reads were reprocessed in TCRdb via fastp at Q25 and MiXCR, keeping in-frame beta chains. Every distinct CDR3 protein forms one entry, paired with its most common genes and DNA. For this entry, the V and J calls and clone size follow TCRdb and not the study's own pipeline. The sample contains 640,000 or so distinct CDR3 sequences, 6.1% of them found a single time. The ten top clones hold roughly 1.8% of the sample.

Per the germline V gene, MNHEY is the CDR1 and SVGEGT is the CDR2. V is pruned by 3 bases and J by 1 base, leaving 9 bases of the junction without a gene match. The cysteine opens and the phenylalanine closes a CDR3 of 20 amino acids. Only the CDR3 portion is preserved as DNA: 60 bases, with reading frame beginning at the first base. The TCR originated in a young man in good health. Sequencing input: naive T cells sorted from blood. What the cell subset or site label conveys for this sample: cells isolated with a human naive T-cell isolation kit. The rearranged chain carries TRBV6-2 or TRBV6-3 and TRBJ2-1; 16 of the junction bases match TRBD2. DNA sequence: TGTGCCAGCAGTTATTCTTCGGGACTAGCGGGAGGGCCGTCCTACAATGAGCAGTTCTTC. It translates as CASSYSSGLAGGPSYNEQFF.